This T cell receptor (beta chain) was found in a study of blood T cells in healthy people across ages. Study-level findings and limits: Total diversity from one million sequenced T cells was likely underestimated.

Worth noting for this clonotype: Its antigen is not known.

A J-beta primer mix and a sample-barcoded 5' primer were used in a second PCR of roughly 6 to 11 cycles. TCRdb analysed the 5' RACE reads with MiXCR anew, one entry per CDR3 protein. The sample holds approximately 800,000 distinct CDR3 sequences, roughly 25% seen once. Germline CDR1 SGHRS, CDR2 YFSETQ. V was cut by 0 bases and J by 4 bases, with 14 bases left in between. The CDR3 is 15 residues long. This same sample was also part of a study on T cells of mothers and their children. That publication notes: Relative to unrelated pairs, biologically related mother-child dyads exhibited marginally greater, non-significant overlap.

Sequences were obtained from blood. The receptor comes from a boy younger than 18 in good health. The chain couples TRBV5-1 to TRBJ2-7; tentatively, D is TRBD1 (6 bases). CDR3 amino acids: CASSLEGQLGYEQYF. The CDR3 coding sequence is TGCGCCAGCAGCTTGGAAGGACAGCTAGGGTACGAGCAGTACTTC.